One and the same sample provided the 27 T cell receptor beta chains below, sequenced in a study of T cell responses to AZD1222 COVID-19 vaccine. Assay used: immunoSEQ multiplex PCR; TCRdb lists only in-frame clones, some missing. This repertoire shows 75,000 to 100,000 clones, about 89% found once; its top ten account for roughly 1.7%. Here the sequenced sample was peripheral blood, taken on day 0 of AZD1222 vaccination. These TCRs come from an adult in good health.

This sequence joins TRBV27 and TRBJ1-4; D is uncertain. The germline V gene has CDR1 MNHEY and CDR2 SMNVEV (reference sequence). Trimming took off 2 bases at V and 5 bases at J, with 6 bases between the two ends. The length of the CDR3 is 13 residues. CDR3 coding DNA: TGTGCCAGCAGTTTAATTCAAAATGAAAAACTGTTTTTT. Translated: CASSLIQNEKLFF. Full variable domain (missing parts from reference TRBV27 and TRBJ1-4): EAQVTQNPRYLITVTGKKLTVTCSQNMNHEYMSWYRQDPGLGLRQIYYSMNVEVTDKGDVPEGYKVSRKEKRNFPLILESPSPNQTSLYFCASSLIQNEKLFFGSGTQLSVL.

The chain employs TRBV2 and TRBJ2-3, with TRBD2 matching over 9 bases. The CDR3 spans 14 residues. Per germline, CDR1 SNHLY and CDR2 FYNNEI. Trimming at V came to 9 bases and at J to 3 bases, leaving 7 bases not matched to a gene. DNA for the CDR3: TGTGCCAGTCCCTCAAGCGGGGGGACAGATACGCAGTATTTT. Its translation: CASPSSGGTDTQYF.

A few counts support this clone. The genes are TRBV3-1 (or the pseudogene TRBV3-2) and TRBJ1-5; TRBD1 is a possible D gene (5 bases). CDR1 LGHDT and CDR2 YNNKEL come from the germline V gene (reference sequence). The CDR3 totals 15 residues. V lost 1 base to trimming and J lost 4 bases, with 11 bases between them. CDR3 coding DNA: TGTGCCAGCAGCCAAGGCTGGGGGGAGAATCAGCCCCAGCATTTT. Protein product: CASSQGWGENQPQHF.

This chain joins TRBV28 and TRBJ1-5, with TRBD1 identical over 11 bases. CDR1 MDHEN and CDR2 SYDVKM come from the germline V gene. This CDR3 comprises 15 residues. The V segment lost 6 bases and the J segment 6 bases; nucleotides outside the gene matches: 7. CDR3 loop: CASSPSGQGGQPQHF. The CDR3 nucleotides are TGTGCCAGCAGCCCTTCGGGACAGGGGGGTCAGCCCCAGCATTTT.

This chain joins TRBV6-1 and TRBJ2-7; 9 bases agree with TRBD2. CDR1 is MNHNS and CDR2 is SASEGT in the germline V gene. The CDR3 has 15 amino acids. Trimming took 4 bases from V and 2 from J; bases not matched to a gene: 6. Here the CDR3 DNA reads TGTGCCAGCAGTGGAGCGGGGGGAGACCCCTACGAGCAGTACTTC. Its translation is CASSGAGGDPYEQYF.

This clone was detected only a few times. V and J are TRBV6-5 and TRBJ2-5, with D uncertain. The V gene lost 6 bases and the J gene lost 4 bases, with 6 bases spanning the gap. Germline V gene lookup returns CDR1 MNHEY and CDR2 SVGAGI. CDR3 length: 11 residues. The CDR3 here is CASSKGETQYF. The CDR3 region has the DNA TGTGCCAGCAGCAAGGGAGAGACCCAGTACTTC.

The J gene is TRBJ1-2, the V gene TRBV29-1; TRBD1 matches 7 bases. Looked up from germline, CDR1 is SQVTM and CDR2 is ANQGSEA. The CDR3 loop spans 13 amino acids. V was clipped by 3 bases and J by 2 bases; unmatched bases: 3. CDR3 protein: CSVDPTGNYGYTF. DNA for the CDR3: TGCAGCGTTGACCCGACAGGGAACTATGGCTACACCTTC. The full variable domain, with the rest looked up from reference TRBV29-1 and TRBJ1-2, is SAVISQKPSRDICQRGTSLTIQCQVDSQVTMMFWYRQQPGQSLTLIATANQGSEATYESGFVIDKFPISRPNLTFSTLTVSNMSPEDSSIYLCSVDPTGNYGYTFGSGTRLTVV.

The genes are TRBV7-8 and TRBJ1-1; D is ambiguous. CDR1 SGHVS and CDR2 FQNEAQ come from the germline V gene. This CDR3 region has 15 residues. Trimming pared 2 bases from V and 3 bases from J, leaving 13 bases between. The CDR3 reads CASSLREGSDTEAFF. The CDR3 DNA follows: TGTGCCAGCAGCTTACGAGAAGGGTCGGACACTGAAGCTTTCTTT.

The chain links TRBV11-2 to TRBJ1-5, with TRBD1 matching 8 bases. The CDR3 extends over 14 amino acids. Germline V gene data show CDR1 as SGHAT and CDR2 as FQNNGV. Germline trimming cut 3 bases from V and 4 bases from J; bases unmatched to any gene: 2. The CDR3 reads CASSFGQGNQPQHF. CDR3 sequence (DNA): TGTGCCAGCAGCTTTGGACAGGGTAATCAGCCCCAGCATTTT.

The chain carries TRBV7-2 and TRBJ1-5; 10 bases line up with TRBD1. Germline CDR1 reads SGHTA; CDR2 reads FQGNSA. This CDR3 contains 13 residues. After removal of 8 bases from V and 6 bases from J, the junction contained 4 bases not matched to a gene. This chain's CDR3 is CASSTGGRQPQHF. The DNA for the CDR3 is TGTGCCAGCTCGACAGGGGGCCGTCAGCCCCAGCATTTT.

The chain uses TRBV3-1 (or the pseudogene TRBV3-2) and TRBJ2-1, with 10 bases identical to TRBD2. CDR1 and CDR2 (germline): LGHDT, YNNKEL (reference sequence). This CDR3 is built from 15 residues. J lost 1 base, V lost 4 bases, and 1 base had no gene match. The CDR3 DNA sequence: TGTGCCAGCAGCCGACTAGCGGGTTCCTACAATGAGCAGTTCTTC. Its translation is CASSRLAGSYNEQFF.

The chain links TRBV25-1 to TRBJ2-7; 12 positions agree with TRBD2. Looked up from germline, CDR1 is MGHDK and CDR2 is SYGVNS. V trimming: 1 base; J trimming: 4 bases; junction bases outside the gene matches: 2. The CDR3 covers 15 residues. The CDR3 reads CASSEWTSGDYEQYF. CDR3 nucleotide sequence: TGTGCCAGCAGTGAATGGACTAGCGGGGATTACGAGCAGTACTTC.

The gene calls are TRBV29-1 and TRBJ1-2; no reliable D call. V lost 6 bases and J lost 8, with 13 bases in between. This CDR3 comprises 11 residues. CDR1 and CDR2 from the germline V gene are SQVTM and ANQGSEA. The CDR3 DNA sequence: TGCAGCGTCCCCGCCAACGGCGGCTACACCTTC. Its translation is CSVPANGGYTF.

CDR3: CASSLQGQEGETQYF. The CDR3 nucleotides are TGTGCCAGCAGCCTCCAGGGACAGGAGGGAGAGACCCAGTACTTC. This chain uses TRBV11-3 with TRBJ2-5; 8 positions agree with TRBD1. The V segment lost 5 bases and the J segment 4 bases; nucleotides outside the gene matches: 9. There are 15 residues in the CDR3. Germline assignment: CDR1 SGHNT and CDR2 YENEEA.

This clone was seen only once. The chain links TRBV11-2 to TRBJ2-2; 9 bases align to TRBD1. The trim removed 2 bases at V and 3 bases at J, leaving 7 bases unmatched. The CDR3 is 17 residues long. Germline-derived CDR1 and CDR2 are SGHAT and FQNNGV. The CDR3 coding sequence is TGTGCCAGCAGCTTAATGTTCCGGACAGGGGACACCGGGGAGCTGTTTTTT. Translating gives CASSLMFRTGDTGELFF.

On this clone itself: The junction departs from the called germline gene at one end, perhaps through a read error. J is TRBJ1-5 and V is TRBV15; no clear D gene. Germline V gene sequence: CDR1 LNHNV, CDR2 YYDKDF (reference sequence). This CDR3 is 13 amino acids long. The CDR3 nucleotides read TGTGCCACCAGCAGACGCATGGATCAGGCCCAGCATTTT. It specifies CATSRRMDQAQHF.

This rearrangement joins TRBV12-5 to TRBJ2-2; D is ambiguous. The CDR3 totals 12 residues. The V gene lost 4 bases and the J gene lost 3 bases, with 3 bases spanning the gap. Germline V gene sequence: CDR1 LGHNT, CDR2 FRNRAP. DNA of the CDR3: TGTGCTAGTGGTTCGGACACCGGGGAGCTGTTTTTT. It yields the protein CASGSDTGELFF.

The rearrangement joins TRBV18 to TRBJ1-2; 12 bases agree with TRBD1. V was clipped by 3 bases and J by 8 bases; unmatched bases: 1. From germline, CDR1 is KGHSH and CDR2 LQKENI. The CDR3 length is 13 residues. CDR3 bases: TGTGCCAGCTCACCCGGGACAGGGGGCGGCTACACCTTC. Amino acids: CASSPGTGGGYTF.

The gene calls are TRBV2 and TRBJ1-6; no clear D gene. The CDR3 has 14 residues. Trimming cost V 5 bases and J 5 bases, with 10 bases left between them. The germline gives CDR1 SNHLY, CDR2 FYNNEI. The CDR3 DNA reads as TGTGCCAGCAGTACAATGCGGGATAATTCACCCCTCCACTTT. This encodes CASSTMRDNSPLHF.

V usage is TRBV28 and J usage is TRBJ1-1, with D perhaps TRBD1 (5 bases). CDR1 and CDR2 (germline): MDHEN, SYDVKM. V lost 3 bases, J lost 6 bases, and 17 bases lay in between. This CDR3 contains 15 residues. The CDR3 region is CASSLSRQFFSEAFF. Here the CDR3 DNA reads TGTGCCAGCAGTTTGTCTCGACAGTTTTTCTCTGAAGCTTTCTTT.

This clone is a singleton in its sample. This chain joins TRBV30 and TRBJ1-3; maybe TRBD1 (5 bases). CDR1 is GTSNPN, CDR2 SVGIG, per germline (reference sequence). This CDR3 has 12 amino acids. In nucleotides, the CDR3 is TGTGCTGGAGCCAGGGCTGGAAACACCATATATTTT. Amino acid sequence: CAGARAGNTIYF. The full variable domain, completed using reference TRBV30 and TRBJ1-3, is SQTIHQWPATLVQPVGSPLSLECTVEGTSNPNLYWYRQAAGRGLQLLFYSVGIGQISSEVPQNLSASRPQDRQFILSSKKLLLSDSGFYLCAGARAGNTIYFGEGSWLTVV.

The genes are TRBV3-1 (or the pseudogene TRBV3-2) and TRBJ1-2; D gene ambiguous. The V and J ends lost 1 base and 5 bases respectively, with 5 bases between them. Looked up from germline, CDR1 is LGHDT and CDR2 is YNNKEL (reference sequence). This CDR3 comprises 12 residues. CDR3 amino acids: CASSQGEYGYTF. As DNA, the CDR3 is TGTGCCAGCAGCCAAGGGGAGTATGGCTACACCTTC.

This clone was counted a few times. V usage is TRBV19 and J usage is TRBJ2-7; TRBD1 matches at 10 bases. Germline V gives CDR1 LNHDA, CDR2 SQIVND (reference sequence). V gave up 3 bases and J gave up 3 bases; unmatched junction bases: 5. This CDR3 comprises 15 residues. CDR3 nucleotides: TGTGCCAGTAGTATCGGCTGGACAGGGGGCTACGAGCAGTACTTC. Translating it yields CASSIGWTGGYEQYF.

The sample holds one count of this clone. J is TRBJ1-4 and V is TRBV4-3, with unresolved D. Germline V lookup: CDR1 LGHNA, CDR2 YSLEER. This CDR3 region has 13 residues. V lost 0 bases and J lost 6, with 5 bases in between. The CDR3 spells CASSQDFHEKLFF. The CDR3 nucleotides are TGCGCCAGCAGCCAAGATTTCCATGAAAAACTGTTTTTT.

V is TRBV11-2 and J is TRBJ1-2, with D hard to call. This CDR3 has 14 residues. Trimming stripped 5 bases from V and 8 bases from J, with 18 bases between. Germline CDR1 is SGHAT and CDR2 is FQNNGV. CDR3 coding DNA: TGTGCCAGCAGCCAGAGGACCCCTTTAGAGGGCTACACCTTC. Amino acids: CASSQRTPLEGYTF.

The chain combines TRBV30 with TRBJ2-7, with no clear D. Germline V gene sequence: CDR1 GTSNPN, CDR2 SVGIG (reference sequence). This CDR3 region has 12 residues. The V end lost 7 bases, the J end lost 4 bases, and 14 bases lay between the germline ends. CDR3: CASAFGLYEQYF. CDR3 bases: TGTGCCTCTGCTTTCGGGCTTTACGAGCAGTACTTC.

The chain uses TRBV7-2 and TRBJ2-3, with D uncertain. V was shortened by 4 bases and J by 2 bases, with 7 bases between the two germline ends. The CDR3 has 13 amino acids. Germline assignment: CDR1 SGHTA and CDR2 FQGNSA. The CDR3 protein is CASSWGHTDTQYF. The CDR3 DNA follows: TGTGCCAGCAGCTGGGGTCACACAGATACGCAGTATTTT.